The 19 T cell receptor beta chains in this list originate from one sample, sequenced in a study of T-cell reconstitution after alpha-beta-depleted transplantation in children. As it was prepared, the TCRbeta library received unique molecular identifiers. TCRdb re-called the PCR reads with MiXCR, one entry per CDR3 protein. Among under 450,000 distinct CDR3 sequences listed, roughly 17% were seen once. The specimen comprised PBMCs, mostly from graft donor cells, sampled 360 days after TCRalphabeta/CD19-depleted stem cell transplant. All receptors come from a boy under two years old who had a stem cell transplant for Wiskott-Aldrich syndrome, so the T cells may come from the graft donor.

The J gene is TRBJ2-1, the V gene TRBV7-6; maybe TRBD2 (5 bases). The CDR3 covers 15 residues. Trimming left V 6 bases short and J 4 bases short, with 16 bases between. Germline-derived CDR1 and CDR2 are SGHVS and FNYEAQ. The CDR3 reads CASRPWRGIYNEQFF. The CDR3 DNA sequence: TGTGCCAGCAGGCCCTGGCGAGGGATTTACAATGAGCAGTTCTTC.

The sample holds a few counts of this clonotype. The rearrangement uses TRBV11-2 and TRBJ2-5, with D perhaps given as TRBD1 or TRBD2 (5 bases each). V was shortened by 6 bases and J by 4 bases, with 12 bases between the two germline ends. Germline V gene lookup returns CDR1 SGHAT and CDR2 FQNNGV. This CDR3 is built from 13 residues. CDR3 loop: CASSPAGRETQYF. The CDR3 DNA is TGTGCCAGCAGTCCCGCAGGGAGAGAGACCCAGTACTTC.

This chain links TRBV6-5 with TRBJ2-7; a weak D match, TRBD1 (6 bases). Germline CDR1 reads MNHEY; CDR2 reads SVGAGI. The CDR3 is 15 amino acids. V gave up 3 bases and J gave up 2 bases, with 14 bases separating them. The CDR3: CASSYGSGAAYEQYF. The CDR3 coding sequence is TGTGCCAGCAGTTATGGTTCAGGGGCGGCCTACGAGCAGTACTTC.

This clonotype has just a few counts. The J gene is TRBJ2-1, the V gene TRBV18; TRBD2 matches at 14 bases. Germline CDR1 KGHSH, CDR2 LQKENI. This CDR3 has 16 amino acids. The V segment lost 4 bases and the J segment 8 bases; nucleotides outside the gene matches: 7. This chain's CDR3 is CASSLRGLAGVDEQFF. The CDR3 region has the DNA TGTGCCAGCTCACTCAGGGGACTAGCGGGAGTTGATGAGCAGTTCTTC.

This clonotype has just a few counts. Being one base from a much bigger clone, this may be a read error. The chain joins TRBV12-3 or TRBV12-4 to TRBJ2-7; tentatively, D is TRBD1 or TRBD2 (5 bases each). V lost 6 bases and J lost 1, with 10 bases in between. This CDR3 region has 13 residues. The CDR3 nucleotides read TGTGCCAGCAGCCGGGACGGGTCCTACGAGCAGTACTTC. Its translation: CASSRDGSYEQYF.

This clonotype has only a few counts. V is TRBV2 and J is TRBJ2-3; no firm D call. Per germline, CDR1 SNHLY and CDR2 FYNNEI. The CDR3 totals 11 residues. V lost 2 bases, J lost 14 bases, and 11 bases lay in between. Here the CDR3 DNA reads TGTGCCAGCAGTGAACCTCGTCACCCGTATTTT. Translation gives CASSEPRHPYF.

The rearrangement links TRBV10-3 to TRBJ2-7; weak D call: TRBD1 (5 bases). This CDR3 comprises 16 residues. V was pared by 3 bases and J by 0 bases, with 15 bases between. The germline CDR1 and CDR2 sequences are ENHRY and SYGVKD. The CDR3 DNA sequence: TGTGCCATCAGTGACCCAAGACGGACAAACTCCTACGAGCAGTACTTC. Its protein product is CAISDPRRTNSYEQYF.

This clonotype appeared a few times. The gene calls are TRBV11-2 and TRBJ1-1; no clear D. Germline loops: CDR1 SGHAT, CDR2 FQNNGV. The V and J ends lost 3 bases and 5 bases respectively, with 10 bases between them. The CDR3 length is 13 residues. CDR3: CASSFRTKTEAFF. CDR3 DNA sequence: TGTGCCAGCAGCTTCAGAACGAAGACTGAAGCTTTCTTT.

The sample holds a few counts of this clonotype. This chain connects TRBV12-3 or TRBV12-4 to TRBJ2-3, with 9 bases lining up with TRBD2. The V gene end was trimmed by 5 bases and the J gene end by 4 bases; junction bases not matched to a gene: 7. The CDR3 spans 15 residues. CDR3 region: CASSASGISADTQYF. The CDR3 DNA follows: TGTGCCAGCAGTGCTAGCGGGATCTCGGCAGATACGCAGTATTTT.

J is TRBJ2-7 and V is TRBV5-1; 10 nucleotides align to TRBD1. The CDR3 has 16 residues. V was clipped by 4 bases and J by 2 bases; unmatched bases: 9. Germline V lookup: CDR1 SGHRS, CDR2 YFSETQ. The CDR3 sequence is CASSGDPGTGAYEQYF. Written as DNA, the CDR3 is TGCGCCAGCAGCGGAGACCCCGGGACAGGGGCCTACGAGCAGTACTTC.

This clonotype turned up a few times. The chain employs TRBV6-1 and TRBJ2-2; D assignment may be TRBD1 or TRBD2 (6 bases each). With 7 bases removed from V and 4 bases from J, the gap between germline ends came to 16 bases. The CDR3 loop spans 15 amino acids. Germline V lookup: CDR1 MNHNS, CDR2 SASEGT. CDR3 bases: TGTGCCAGCACCCACGGGGGCTGGGGCACCGGGGAGCTGTTTTTT. The encoded protein is CASTHGGWGTGELFF.

This clonotype was detected a few times. V gene TRBV14 combines with J gene TRBJ2-3; D possibly corresponds to TRBD1 (5 bases). V lost 0 bases, J lost 3 bases, and 19 bases lay in between. The germline V gene encodes CDR1 SGHDN and CDR2 FVKESK. This CDR3 comprises 18 residues. DNA for the CDR3: TGTGCCAGCAGCCAAGAACGGGCAGGGCTCCGAGCAACAGATACGCAGTATTTT. It specifies CASSQERAGLRATDTQYF. The whole variable domain, remainder taken from reference TRBV14 and TRBJ2-3, is EAGVTQFPSHSVIEKGQTVTLRCDPISGHDNLYWYRRVMGKEIKFLLHFVKESKQDESGMPNNRFLAERTGGTYSTLKVQPAELEDSGVYFCASSQERAGLRATDTQYFGPGTRLTVL.

This clonotype was counted between two and nine times. This chain links TRBV30 with TRBJ2-4; D remains unclear. This CDR3 spans 18 amino acids. V was clipped by 2 bases and J by 6 bases, with 26 bases between them. Germline V lookup: CDR1 GTSNPN, CDR2 SVGIG (reference sequence). CDR3: CAWSPKTKTPPTGNIQYF. In DNA, the CDR3 is TGTGCCTGGAGTCCCAAAACCAAGACGCCCCCGACCGGAAACATTCAGTACTTC. The full variable domain, completed using reference TRBV30 and TRBJ2-4, is SQTIHQWPATLVQPVGSPLSLECTVEGTSNPNLYWYRQAAGRGLQLLFYSVGIGQISSEVPQNLSASRPQDRQFILSSKKLLLSDSGFYLCAWSPKTKTPPTGNIQYFGAGTRLSVL.

CDR3 in DNA: TGTGCCAGCAGCTCTAGACAGTCCTTTTATGGCTACACCTTC. It is translated as CASSSRQSFYGYTF. This chain links TRBV12-3 or TRBV12-4 with TRBJ1-2; D perhaps matches TRBD1 (5 bases). Trimming shortened V by 6 bases and J by 5 bases, and 16 bases separated the two germline ends. CDR3 size: 14 residues.

The gene calls are TRBV4-2 and TRBJ2-3, with a tentative D call TRBD2 (6 bases). Trimming shortened V by 0 bases and J by 2 bases, and 21 bases separated the two germline ends. The CDR3 covers 19 residues. Germline values: CDR1 LGHNA, CDR2 YNFKEQ. CDR3 amino acids: CASSQDTAAYAGLTDTQYF. CDR3 DNA sequence: TGTGCCAGCAGCCAAGATACGGCGGCCTATGCGGGACTCACAGATACGCAGTATTTT.

The rearrangement links TRBV30 to TRBJ2-3, with a weak D call TRBD2 (6 bases). The V end lost 5 bases, the J end lost 2 bases, and 17 bases lay between the germline ends. The germline CDR1 and CDR2 sequences are GTSNPN and SVGIG (reference sequence). The CDR3 is 15 residues long. CDR3 DNA sequence: TGTGCCTGGGGGATAGTGGGGGGATTCACAGATACGCAGTATTTT. It translates to CAWGIVGGFTDTQYF.

This clonotype was detected only a few times. The V call is TRBV4-1, the J call TRBJ2-7; D is possibly TRBD1 (5 bases). Trimming removed 0 bases at V and 3 bases at J, with 18 bases between. The CDR3 length is 17 residues. Germline CDR1 is MGHRA and CDR2 is YSYEKL. The CDR3: CASSQDHNRLLRYEQYF. DNA of the CDR3: TGCGCCAGCAGCCAAGACCACAACAGGCTCCTACGCTACGAGCAGTACTTC.

The rearrangement uses TRBV10-3 and TRBJ2-7; a possible D gene is TRBD2 (5 bases). CDR1 and CDR2 from the germline V gene are ENHRY and SYGVKD. V was clipped by 3 bases and J by 2 bases, with 8 bases between them. The CDR3 loop spans 13 amino acids. The CDR3 bases are TGTGCCATCAGTGAACTAGTGGCCTACGAGCAGTACTTC. Residues: CAISELVAYEQYF.

The gene calls are TRBV5-1 and TRBJ2-7, with 8 bases aligning to TRBD2. CDR1 is SGHRS and CDR2 is YFSETQ in the germline V gene. J was trimmed by 1 base and V by 3 bases; bases with no gene match: 12. CDR3 length equals 17 residues. The CDR3 loop reads CASSSSHLAGNSYEQYF. The CDR3 nucleotides are TGCGCCAGCAGCTCCTCCCACCTAGCGGGCAATTCCTACGAGCAGTACTTC.